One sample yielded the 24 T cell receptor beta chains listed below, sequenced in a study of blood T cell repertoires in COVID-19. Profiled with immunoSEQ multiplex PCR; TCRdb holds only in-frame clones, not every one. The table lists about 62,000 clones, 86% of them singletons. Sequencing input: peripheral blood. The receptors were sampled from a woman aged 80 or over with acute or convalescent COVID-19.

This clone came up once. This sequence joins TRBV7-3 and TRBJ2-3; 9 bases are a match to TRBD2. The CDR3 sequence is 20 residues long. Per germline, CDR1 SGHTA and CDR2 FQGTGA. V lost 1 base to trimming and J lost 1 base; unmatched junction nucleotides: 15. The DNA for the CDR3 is TGTGCCAGCAGCTTAAAAGGTCTAGCGGGAATGAGTTTGGGCACAGATACGCAGTATTTT. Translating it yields CASSLKGLAGMSLGTDTQYF.

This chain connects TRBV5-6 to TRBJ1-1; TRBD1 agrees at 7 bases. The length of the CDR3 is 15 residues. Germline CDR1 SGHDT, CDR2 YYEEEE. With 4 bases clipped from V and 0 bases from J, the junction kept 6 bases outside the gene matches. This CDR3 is CASSGKTGMNTEAFF. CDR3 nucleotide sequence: TGTGCCAGCAGCGGTAAGACAGGGATGAACACTGAAGCTTTCTTT. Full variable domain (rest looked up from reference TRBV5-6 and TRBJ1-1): DAGVTQSPTHLIKTRGQQVTLRCSPKSGHDTVSWYQQALGQGPQFIFQYYEEEERQRGNFPDRFSGHQFPNYSSELNVNALLLGDSALYLCASSGKTGMNTEAFFGQGTRLTVV.

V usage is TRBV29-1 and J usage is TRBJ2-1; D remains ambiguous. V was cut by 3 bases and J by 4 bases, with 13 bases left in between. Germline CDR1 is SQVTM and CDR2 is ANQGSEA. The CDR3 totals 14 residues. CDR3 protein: CSVETQRVYNEQFF. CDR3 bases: TGCAGCGTTGAGACCCAGCGAGTGTACAATGAGCAGTTCTTC.

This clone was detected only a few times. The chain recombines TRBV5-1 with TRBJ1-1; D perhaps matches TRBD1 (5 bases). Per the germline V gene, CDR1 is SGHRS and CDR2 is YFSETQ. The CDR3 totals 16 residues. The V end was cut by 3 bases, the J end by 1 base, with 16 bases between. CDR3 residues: CASSSQVQGANTEAFF. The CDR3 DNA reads TGCGCCAGCAGCTCGCAGGTTCAGGGCGCGAACACTGAAGCTTTCTTT.

The CDR3 bases are TGTGCCAGCAGTAGCGCCGGGACAGCCTACGAGCAGTACTTC. It codes for CASSSAGTAYEQYF. This chain connects TRBV6-6 to TRBJ2-7; TRBD1 matches 7 bases. The CDR3 runs to 14 residues. CDR1 MNHNY and CDR2 SVGAGI come from the germline V gene (reference sequence). The J segment lost 2 bases and the V segment lost 5 bases, leaving 6 bases of the junction unmatched.

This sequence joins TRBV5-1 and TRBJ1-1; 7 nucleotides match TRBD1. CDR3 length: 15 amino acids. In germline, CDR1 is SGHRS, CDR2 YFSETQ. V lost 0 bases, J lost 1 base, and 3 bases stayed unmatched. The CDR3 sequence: CASSLETGANTEAFF. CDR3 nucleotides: TGCGCCAGCAGCTTGGAAACAGGGGCGAACACTGAAGCTTTCTTT.

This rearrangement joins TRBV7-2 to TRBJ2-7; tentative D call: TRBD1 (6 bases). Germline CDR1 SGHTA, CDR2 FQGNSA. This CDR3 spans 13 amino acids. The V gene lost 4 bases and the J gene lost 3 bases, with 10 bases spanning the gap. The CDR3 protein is CASSWDTNYEQYF. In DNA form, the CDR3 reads TGTGCCAGCAGCTGGGACACGAACTACGAGCAGTACTTC. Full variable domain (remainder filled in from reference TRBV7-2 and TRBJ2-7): GAGVSQSPSNKVTEKGKDVELRCDPISGHTALYWYRQSLGQGLEFLIYFQGNSAPDKSGLPSDRFSAERTGGSVSTLTIQRTQQEDSAVYLCASSWDTNYEQYFGPGTRLTVT.

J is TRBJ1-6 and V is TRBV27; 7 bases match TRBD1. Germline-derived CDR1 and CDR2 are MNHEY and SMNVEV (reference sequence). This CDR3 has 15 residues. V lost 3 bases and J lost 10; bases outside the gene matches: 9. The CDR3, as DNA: TGTGCCAGCAGTTTTTCACAGGGGACAAAGTCACCCCTCCACTTT. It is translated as CASSFSQGTKSPLHF.

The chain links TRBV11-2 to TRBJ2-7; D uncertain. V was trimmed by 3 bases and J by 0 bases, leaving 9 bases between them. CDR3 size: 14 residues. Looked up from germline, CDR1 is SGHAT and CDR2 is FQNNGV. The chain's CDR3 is CASSFSGSSYEQYF. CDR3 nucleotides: TGTGCCAGCAGCTTTTCAGGAAGCTCCTACGAGCAGTACTTC.

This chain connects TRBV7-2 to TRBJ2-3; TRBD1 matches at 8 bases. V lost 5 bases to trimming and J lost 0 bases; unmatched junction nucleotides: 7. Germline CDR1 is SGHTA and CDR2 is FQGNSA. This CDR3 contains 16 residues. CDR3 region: CASSQRTGLSTDTQYF. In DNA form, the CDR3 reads TGTGCCAGCAGCCAGCGGACAGGGCTTAGCACAGATACGCAGTATTTT.

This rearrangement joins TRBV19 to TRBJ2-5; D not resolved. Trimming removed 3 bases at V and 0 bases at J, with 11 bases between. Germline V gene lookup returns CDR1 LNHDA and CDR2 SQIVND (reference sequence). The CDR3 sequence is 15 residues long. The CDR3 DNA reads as TGTGCCAGTAGTATCACGCCCACATACCAAGAGACCCAGTACTTC. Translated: CASSITPTYQETQYF.

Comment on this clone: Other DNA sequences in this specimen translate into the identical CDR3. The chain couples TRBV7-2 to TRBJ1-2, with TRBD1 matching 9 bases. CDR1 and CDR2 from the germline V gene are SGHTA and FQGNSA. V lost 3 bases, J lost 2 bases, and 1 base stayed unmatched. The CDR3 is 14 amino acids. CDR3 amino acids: CASSLGQGNYGYTF. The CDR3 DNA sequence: TGTGCCAGCAGCTTGGGACAGGGAAACTATGGCTACACCTTC. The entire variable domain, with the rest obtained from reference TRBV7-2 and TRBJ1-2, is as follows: GAGVSQSPSNKVTEKGKDVELRCDPISGHTALYWYRQSLGQGLEFLIYFQGNSAPDKSGLPSDRFSAERTGGSVSTLTIQRTQQEDSAVYLCASSLGQGNYGYTFGSGTRLTVV.

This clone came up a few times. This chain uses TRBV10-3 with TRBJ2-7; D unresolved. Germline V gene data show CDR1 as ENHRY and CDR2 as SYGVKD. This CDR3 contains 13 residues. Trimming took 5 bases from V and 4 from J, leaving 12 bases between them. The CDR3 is CAISTLSGYEQYF. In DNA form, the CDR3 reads TGTGCCATCAGTACCCTCAGTGGTTACGAGCAGTACTTC.

The CDR3 DNA sequence: TGTGCCAGCAAGCTGTCACAGATGAACACTGAAGCTTTCTTT. Residues: CASKLSQMNTEAFF. This chain joins TRBV6-5 and TRBJ1-1, with D hard to call. Germline V gives CDR1 MNHEY, CDR2 SVGAGI. The CDR3 has 14 residues. V lost 7 bases and J lost 0, with 12 bases in between.

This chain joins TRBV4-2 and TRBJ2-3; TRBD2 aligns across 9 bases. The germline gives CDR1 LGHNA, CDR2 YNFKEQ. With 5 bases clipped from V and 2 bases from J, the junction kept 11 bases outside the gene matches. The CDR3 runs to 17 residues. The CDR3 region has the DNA TGTGCCAGCAGCGAATCGGGGCTAGCGGGACTCACAGATACGCAGTATTTT. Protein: CASSESGLAGLTDTQYF.

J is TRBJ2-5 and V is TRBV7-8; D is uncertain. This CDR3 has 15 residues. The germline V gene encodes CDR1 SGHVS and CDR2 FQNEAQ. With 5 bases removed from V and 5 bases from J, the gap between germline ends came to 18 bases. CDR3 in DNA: TGTGCCAGCAGCCCTGACATCTCCTCCACCGAGACCCAGTACTTC. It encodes CASSPDISSTETQYF.

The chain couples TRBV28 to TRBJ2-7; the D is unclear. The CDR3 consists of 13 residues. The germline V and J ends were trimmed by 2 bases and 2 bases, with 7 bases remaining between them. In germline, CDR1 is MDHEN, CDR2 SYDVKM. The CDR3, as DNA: TGTGCCAGCAGTTTACCGACACCCTACGAGCAGTACTTC. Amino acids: CASSLPTPYEQYF.

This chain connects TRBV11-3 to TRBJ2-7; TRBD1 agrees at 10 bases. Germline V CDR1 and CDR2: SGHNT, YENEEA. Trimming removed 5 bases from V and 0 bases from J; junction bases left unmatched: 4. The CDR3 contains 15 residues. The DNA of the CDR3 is TGTGCCAGCAGCCGGGGACAGGGGATCTCCTACGAGCAGTACTTC. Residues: CASSRGQGISYEQYF.

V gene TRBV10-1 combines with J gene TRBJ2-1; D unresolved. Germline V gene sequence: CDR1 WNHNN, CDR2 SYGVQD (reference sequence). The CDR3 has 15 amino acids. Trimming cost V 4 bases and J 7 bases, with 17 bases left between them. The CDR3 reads CASSVFSRELNEQFF. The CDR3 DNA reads TGCGCCAGCAGTGTGTTTAGCCGTGAATTGAATGAGCAGTTCTTC.

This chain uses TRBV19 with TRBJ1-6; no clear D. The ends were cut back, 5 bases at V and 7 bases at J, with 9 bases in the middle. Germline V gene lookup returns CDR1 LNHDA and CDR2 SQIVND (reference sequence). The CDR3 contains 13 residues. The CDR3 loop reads CASSRGGNSPLHF. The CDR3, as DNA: TGTGCCAGTAGTCGGGGTGGGAATTCACCCCTCCACTTT.

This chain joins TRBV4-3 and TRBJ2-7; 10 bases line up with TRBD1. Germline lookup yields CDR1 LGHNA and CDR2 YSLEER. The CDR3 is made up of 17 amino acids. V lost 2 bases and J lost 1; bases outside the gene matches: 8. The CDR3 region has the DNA TGCGCCAGCAGCCAACGGTTCGGGACAGGGGATTCCTACGAGCAGTACTTC. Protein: CASSQRFGTGDSYEQYF.

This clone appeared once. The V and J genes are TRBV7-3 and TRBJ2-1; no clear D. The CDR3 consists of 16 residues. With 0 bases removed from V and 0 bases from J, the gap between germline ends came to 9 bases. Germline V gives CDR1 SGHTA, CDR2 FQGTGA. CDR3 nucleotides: TGTGCCAGCAGCTTAACGTCGCCTATCTCCTACAATGAGCAGTTCTTC. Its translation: CASSLTSPISYNEQFF.

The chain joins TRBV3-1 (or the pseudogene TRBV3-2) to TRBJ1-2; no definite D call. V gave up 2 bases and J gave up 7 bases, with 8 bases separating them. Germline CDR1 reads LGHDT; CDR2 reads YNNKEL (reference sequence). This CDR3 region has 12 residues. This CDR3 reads CASSQWRVGYTF. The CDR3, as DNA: TGTGCCAGCAGCCAATGGAGAGTTGGCTACACCTTC.

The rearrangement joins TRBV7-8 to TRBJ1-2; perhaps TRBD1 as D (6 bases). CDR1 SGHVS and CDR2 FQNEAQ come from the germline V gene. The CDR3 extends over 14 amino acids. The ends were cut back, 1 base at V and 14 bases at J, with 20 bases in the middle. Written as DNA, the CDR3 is TGTGCCAGCAGCTTAGGAGGACAGCCAAGGGTGTGGACCTTC. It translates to CASSLGGQPRVWTF.